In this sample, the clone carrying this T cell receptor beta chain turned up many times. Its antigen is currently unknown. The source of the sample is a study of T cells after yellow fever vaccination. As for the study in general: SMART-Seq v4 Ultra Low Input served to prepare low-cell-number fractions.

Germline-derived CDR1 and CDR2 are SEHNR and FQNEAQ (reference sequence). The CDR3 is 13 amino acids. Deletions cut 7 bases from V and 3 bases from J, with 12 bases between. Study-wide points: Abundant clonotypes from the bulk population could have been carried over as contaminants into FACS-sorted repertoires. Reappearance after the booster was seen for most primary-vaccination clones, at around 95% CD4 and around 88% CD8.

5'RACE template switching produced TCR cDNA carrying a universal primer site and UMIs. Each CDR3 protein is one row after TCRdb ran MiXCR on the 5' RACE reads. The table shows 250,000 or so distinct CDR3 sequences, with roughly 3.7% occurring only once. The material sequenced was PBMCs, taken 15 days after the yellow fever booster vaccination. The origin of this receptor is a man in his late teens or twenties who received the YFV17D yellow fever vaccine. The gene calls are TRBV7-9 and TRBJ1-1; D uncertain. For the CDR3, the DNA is TGTGCCAGCACCCCATTGGGAGACACTGAAGCTTTCTTT. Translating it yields CASTPLGDTEAFF.